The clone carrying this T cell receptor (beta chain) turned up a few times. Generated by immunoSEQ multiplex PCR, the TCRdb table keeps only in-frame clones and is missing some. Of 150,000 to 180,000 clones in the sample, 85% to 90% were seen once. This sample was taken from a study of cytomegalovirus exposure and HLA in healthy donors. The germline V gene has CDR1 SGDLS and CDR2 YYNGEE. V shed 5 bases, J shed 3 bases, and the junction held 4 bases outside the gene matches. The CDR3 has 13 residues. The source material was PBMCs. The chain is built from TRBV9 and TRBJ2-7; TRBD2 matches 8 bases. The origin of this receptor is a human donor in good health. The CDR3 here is CASSRGGSYEQYF. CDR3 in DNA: TGTGCCAGCAGTCGGGGGGGGAGCTACGAGCAGTACTTC. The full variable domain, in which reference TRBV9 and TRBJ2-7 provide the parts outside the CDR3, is DSGVTQTPKHLITATGQRVTLRCSPRSGDLSVYWYQQSLDQGLQFLIQYYNGEERAKGNILERFSAQQFPDLHSELNLSSLELGDSALYFCASSRGGSYEQYFGPGTRLTVT.